This entry features one T cell receptor (beta chain) sequence. Its antigen remains unidentified. Within one base of it there is no much larger clone, and no base qualities were kept. The cohort was made up of approximately 700 healthy bone marrow donors. Cohort members were all nominally healthy when sampled, although unrecorded immune exposures were likely present. The donor was CMV seropositive and was included in the group of some 290 seropositive cohort members. A peripheral blood sample was collected from each donor, and TCR beta sequencing was performed on peripheral blood mononuclear cells. The Qiagen DNeasy Blood Extraction Kit was used to extract genomic DNA from the blood cell samples. The data derive from a study of cytomegalovirus exposure and HLA in healthy donors (dated by TCRdb to 2015 to 2018). For the wider study: An earlier analysis of some 620 of the donors reported 276 Gb of sequence data and roughly 120 million unique TCR beta sequences obtained from approximately 180 million T cells. An earlier analysis of approximately 640 of the donors applied high-throughput TCR beta sequencing to assess whether each TCR beta V gene segment acted as functional or pseudogenic. On average, 235,054 unique TCR beta nucleotide sequences were sequenced per donor among about 400 genotyped donors of the cohort, with 15% to 20% of those sequences being non-productive. An early release covering about 600 HLA-typed donors comprised about 290 gigabases of sequencing data and roughly 85 million unique TCR sequences. Rather than drawing on any new phenotypic data, the later analysis identified candidate immune exposures from TCR beta sequences and the way those sequences occurred across donors. The study aimed to test whether cataloging public T cell receptors could reveal signatures of past pathogen exposure. A later genetic analysis took genome-wide SNP genotypes for about three fifths of the 666 donors and used that subset as a discovery cohort. A separate validation cohort of about 110 different subjects was used in addition to the approximately 640-subject first cohort. Both class I and class II loci were covered by HLA typing, at four-digit resolution. A later analysis re-examined previously published TCR beta repertoires from around 670 donors and added high-resolution HLA genotyping to investigate patterns of TCR occurrence. High-throughput TCR immunosequencing, statistical association of individual TCRs with disease status, and machine learning were combined to predict cytomegalovirus infection status. Using immunosequencing, the study profiled T cell repertoires from approximately 700 subjects and related those repertoires to cytomegalovirus serostatus. The number of typed donors differed by locus: about 620-640 for A, B, C, DRB1 and DQB1; approximately 540 for DQA1; around 580 for DPA1; and 450 to 480 for DPB1. All discovery cohort repertoires had been generated using a single sequencing platform. Donor age, sex, ethnicity and CMV serostatus were compiled together with the repertoire data. Of the 300 to 500 genotyped donors, 81% were placed in the genetic ancestry cluster associated with self-reported Caucasian donors. Five DR-DQ haplotypes were treated as single units for association and clustering because of strong linkage in the cohort.

General findings and caveats noted by the study authors: Several of the top co-occurrence clusters appeared to be linked to parvovirus B19, influenza, CMV and Epstein-Barr virus, according to a later analysis. Only TCR beta chains were sequenced in this cohort, and the absence of alpha or paired-chain data limited detectable features. Linkage disequilibrium might explain the correlated functional status among segregating V segments, but an unknown experimental factor could not be excluded. In an earlier analysis of 587 of the donors, most TCR beta V segments were observed in productive rearrangements about 87% or about 30% of the time, broadly matching IMGT annotations. Assigning TCR associations to individual alleles was difficult when HLA alleles, especially DR and DQ, strongly co-occurred. In a later genetic analysis, fewer N-insertions in productive TCRs were reported among donors in an Asian-associated ancestry cluster than the approximately 670-donor mean. Across donors, most TCR sequences were observed very rarely, whereas some public TCRs were present in many individuals. A further reported finding was that TCR beta sequences accurately predicted the HLA-A and HLA-B alleles for most subjects in the first cohort. The study gave a list of 150 to 200 TCR beta chains associated with cytomegalovirus. A few of the identified cytomegalovirus-associated TCR beta chains were confirmed in vitro to be specific for cytomegalovirus antigens. An association between a missense DCLRE1C variant and V-gene and J-gene trimming of TCR beta chains was found in a later genetic analysis and replicated in an independent cohort. The classifier was reported to diagnose cytomegalovirus status with high specificity and sensitivity in both the original cohort and the validation cohort. Some 16 rarely observed V segments, including chromosome 9 orphons, were excluded from the earlier analysis of about 610 of the donors because counts were too low. Most CMV-associated TCR beta chains appeared to be HLA-restricted in a later analysis, and the HLA associations seemed to be driven largely by CMV exposure. In a later analysis, over 15,000 TCR beta sequences were associated with specific HLA alleles at a false discovery rate of 0.05. For the cohort, immune exposure information was limited to CMV serostatus. The authors suggested that the approach could potentially be generalized to other disease states and immunological phenotypes. Roughly uniform sequencing depth across donors was assumed in presence/absence analyses, although this assumption may not hold. A cluster of highly shared sequence variants was judged likely to represent a technical artifact of the sequencing pipeline. Compared with equally common non-associated chains, HLA-associated TCR beta chains in a later analysis were more clonally expanded and had lower generation probabilities. Because some donors lacked HLA typing at each locus, the association tests relied only on the typed subset. In a later analysis, TCR association rates were found to vary across HLA loci, with the most associated TCRs seen for DRB1 alleles and the fewest for HLA-C alleles.

Libraries were constructed by the immunoSEQ multiplex PCR assay. The multiplex PCR relied on a mix of 60 forward primers for TCR Vbeta segments and 13 reverse primers for TCR Jbeta segments. The CDR3 region of rearranged TCR beta genes was amplified from genomic DNA by a multiplex PCR assay. The amplified TCR beta libraries were sequenced on the Illumina HiSeq System as 87-base-pair reads. From the authors' description of their analysis: A later analysis counted some 80 million unique TCR beta chains across the 640 or so repertoires, and about 10 million of these chains were shared by at least two donors. Raw reads were error-corrected and collapsed into unique sequences by a nearest-neighbor algorithm in which closely related sequences were merged to remove PCR and sequencing errors. V, D and J gene segments were assigned by aligning CDR3 sequences to IMGT reference sequences. For a sequence to be retained, a match of at least six nucleotides was required to both a V gene segment and a J gene segment. A rearrangement was called productive if the CDR3 had no stop codons and remained in frame with V and J, and every other rearrangement was called non-productive. Following IMGT convention, CDR3 was defined as the stretch from the second conserved V-encoded cysteine to the conserved J-encoded phenylalanine. The earlier analysis of 500 to 750 of the donors excluded any sequence lacking an unambiguous match to a single V gene segment. In an earlier analysis of 587 of the donors, V segments were called functional above 56.7% productive rearrangements and were called segregating when the between-donor standard deviation exceeded 5%. A statistical classification framework was developed to diagnose cytomegalovirus status using the catalog of TCR beta chain sequences. In a later analysis, V and J genes were assigned by comparing TCR nucleotide sequences against IMGT/GENE-DB human TR gene sequences. In a later analysis, CDR3 sequences and most-parsimonious VDJ recombination scenarios were assigned using the TCRdist pipeline. In a later analysis, every TCR beta chain was defined by the combination of its CDR3 amino acid sequence and its V-gene family, and reads without a unique V-gene family were dropped. In a later analysis, nearly 600 highly shared, low-generation-probability nucleotide sequences were removed to address suspected cross-contamination and a sequencing artifact. In a later analysis, a clonal expansion index for each public chain was calculated from normalized within-repertoire ranks of inferred template counts. In a later analysis, generation probabilities were computed with a VDJ recombination model fitted to out-of-frame rearrangements, and the resulting probabilities were checked against IGoR. In a later analysis, hypergeometric tests were used to score TCR-TCR, TCR-HLA and TCR-CMV co-occurrence, with a repertoire-size bias correction applied to TCR pairs. To estimate false discovery rates, a later analysis permuted the HLA or CMV assignments 20 times. In a later analysis, co-occurring TCRs were grouped using DBSCAN, and TCRdist sequence similarity was added for clustering within HLA-allele-positive subsets. For co-occurrence clustering, repertoires with fewer than 30,000 or more than 120,000 public chains were excluded, along with five repertoires with anomalous nucleotide sharing. Drawn from immuneACCESS, this table holds only the in-frame rearrangements with V and J called that TCRdb kept. Clones are partly lost; checked studies trace under half to an unresolved V gene and leave the rest unexplained. Clone size and V and J calls were adopted from that table, with D and trimming inferred from the DNA. The sample contains around 150,000 clones, around 83% of them found a single time. The top ten clones comprise roughly 6.7% of the sample.

This TCR derives from a man aged 50-60 years in good health and CMV-seropositive. The sample taken for sequencing was PBMCs.

The encoded CDR3 is CASSRLKSTDTQYF. The sequence in DNA is TGTGCCAGCAGTAGACTGAAGAGCACAGATACGCAGTATTTT. Recombination joined TRBV2 with TRBJ2-3; no D segment can be confidently identified. From cysteine to phenylalanine, the CDR3 is 14 amino acids long. Only CDR3 DNA is held: 42 bases, read in frame from base 1. In the germline V gene, CDR1 corresponds to SNHLY and CDR2 to FYNNEI. Trimming costs V 5 bases and J 0 bases, and their ends lie 9 bases apart.